The T cell receptor beta chain under discussion was sequenced for a study of shared clonotypes between healthy human individuals. Sequencing used immunoSEQ multiplex PCR; TCRdb keeps in-frame clones, though not all of them. There are roughly 2 million clones in the sample; around 95% occur only once, and around 0.13% lies in the top ten. This CDR3 is 18 amino acids long. The sequencing input was naive CD4+ T cells sorted from blood. The subset was: CD45RA+ positively selected. J is TRBJ2-2 and V is TRBV1; the DNA was not compared with TRBD2, the D call given in the table. TRBV1 constitutes a pseudogene. The receptor comes from a man aged 18 to 35 in good health. The CDR3 loop is CTSSQSKGRAGRPGELFF. In DNA, the CDR3 is TGCACCAGCAGCCAATCGAAGGGGCGAGCGGGTCGGCCCGGGGAGCTGTTTTTT.